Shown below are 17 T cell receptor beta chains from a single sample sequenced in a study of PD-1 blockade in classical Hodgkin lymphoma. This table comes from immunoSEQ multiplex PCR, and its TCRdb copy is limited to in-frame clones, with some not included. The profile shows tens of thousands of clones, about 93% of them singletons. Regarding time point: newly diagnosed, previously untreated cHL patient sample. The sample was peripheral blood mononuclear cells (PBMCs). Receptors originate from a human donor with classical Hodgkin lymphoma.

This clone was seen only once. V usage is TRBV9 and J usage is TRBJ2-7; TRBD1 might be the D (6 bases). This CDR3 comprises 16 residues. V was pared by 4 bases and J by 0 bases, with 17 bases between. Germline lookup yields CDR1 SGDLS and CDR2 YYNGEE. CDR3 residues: CASSPSGTPFSYEQYF. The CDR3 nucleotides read TGTGCCAGCAGCCCGTCCGGGACACCGTTCTCCTACGAGCAGTACTTC.

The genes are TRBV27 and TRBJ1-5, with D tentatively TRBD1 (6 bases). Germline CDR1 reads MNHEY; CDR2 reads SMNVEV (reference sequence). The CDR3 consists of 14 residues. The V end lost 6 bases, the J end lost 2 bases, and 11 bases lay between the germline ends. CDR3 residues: CASSTGFGNQPQHF. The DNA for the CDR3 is TGTGCCAGCAGCACAGGGTTTGGCAATCAGCCCCAGCATTTT.

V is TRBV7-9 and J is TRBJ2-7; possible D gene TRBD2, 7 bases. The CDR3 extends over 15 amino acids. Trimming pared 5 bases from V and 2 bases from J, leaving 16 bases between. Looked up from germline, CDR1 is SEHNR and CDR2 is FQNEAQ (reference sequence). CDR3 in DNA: TGTGCCAGCAGCCCACGGGGGGCGCCTACCTACGAGCAGTACTTC. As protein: CASSPRGAPTYEQYF.

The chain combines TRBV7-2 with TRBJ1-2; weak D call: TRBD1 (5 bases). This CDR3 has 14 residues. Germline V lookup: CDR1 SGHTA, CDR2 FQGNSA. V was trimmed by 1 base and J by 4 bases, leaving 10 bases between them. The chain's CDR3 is CASSLVETAYGYTF. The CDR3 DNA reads TGTGCCAGCAGCTTAGTAGAGACAGCCTATGGCTACACCTTC.

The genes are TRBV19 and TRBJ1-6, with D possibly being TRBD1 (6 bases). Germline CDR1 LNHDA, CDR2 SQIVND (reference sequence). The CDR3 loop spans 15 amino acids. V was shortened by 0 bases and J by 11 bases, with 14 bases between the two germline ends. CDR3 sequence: CASSIDGGLGTPLHF. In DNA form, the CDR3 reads TGTGCCAGTAGTATAGACGGGGGGCTGGGAACACCCCTCCACTTT.

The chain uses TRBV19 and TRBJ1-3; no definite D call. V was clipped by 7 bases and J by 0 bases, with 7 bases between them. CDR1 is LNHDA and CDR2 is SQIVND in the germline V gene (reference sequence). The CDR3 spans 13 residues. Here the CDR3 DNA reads TGTGCCAGTAAGCGGAGCTCTGGAAACACCATATATTTT. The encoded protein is CASKRSSGNTIYF.

As DNA, the CDR3 is TGTGCCAGCAGCCTCCCGGGGTTATGGGATACGCAGTATTTT. Translated, it gives CASSLPGLWDTQYF. The chain carries TRBV11-2 and TRBJ2-3, with a tentative D call TRBD2 (5 bases). The CDR3 extends over 14 amino acids. Trimming left V 5 bases short and J 6 bases short, with 15 bases between. Germline CDR1 is SGHAT and CDR2 is FQNNGV.

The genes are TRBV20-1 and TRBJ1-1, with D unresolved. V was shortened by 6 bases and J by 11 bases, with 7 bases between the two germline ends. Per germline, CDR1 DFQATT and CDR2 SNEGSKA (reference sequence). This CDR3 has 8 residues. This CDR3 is CSAPKAFF. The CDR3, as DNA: TGCAGTGCCCCTAAGGCTTTCTTT.

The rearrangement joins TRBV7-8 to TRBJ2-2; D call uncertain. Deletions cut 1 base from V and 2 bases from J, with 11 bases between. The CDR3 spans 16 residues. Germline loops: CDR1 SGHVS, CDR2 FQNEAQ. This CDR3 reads CASSLEGQVNTGELFF. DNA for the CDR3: TGTGCCAGCAGCTTAGAGGGTCAGGTCAACACCGGGGAGCTGTTTTTT.

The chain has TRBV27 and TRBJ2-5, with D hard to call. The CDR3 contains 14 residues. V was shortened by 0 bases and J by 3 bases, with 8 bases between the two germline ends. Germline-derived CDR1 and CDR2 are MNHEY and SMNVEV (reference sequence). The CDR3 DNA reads TGTGCCAGCAGTTTATCTTCCCAGGAAGAGACCCAGTACTTC. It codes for CASSLSSQEETQYF.

The CDR3 sequence: CASSPSLYGYTF. CDR3 nucleotide sequence: TGTGCCAGCAGCCCAAGCCTGTATGGCTACACCTTC. V is TRBV11-2 and J is TRBJ1-2; D gene ambiguous. CDR1 is SGHAT, CDR2 FQNNGV, per germline. The CDR3 consists of 12 residues. Trimming shortened V by 5 bases and J by 5 bases, and 9 bases separated the two germline ends.

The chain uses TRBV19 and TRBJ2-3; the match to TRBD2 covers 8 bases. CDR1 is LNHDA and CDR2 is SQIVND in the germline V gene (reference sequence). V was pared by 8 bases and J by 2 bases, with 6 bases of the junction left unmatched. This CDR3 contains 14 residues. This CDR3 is CASFGGRSTDTQYF. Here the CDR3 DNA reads TGTGCCAGTTTCGGCGGGAGGTCCACAGATACGCAGTATTTT.

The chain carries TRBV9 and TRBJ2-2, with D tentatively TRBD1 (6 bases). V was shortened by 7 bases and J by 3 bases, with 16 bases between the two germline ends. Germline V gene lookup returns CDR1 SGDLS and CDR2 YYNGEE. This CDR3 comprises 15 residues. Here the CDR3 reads CASRPGHMYTGELFF. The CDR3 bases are TGTGCCAGCCGCCCGGGACACATGTACACCGGGGAGCTGTTTTTT.

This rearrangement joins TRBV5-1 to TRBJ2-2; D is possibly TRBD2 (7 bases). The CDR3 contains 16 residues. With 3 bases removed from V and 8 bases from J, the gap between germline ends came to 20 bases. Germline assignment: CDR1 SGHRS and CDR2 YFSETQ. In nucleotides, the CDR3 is TGCGCCAGCAGCTACCGGGGGCCGGGAGGTTCAGGGGAGCTGTTTTTT. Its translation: CASSYRGPGGSGELFF.

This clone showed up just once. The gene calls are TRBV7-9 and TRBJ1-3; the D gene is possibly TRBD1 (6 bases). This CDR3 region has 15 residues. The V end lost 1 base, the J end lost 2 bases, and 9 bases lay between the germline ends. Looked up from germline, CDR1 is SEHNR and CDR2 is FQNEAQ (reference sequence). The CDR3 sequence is CASSLVSGAGNTIYF. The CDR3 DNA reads TGTGCCAGCAGCTTAGTATCAGGGGCTGGAAACACCATATATTTT.

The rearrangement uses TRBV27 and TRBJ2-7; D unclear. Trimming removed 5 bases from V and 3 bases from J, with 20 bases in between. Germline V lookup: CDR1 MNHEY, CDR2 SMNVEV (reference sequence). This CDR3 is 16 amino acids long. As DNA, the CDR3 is TGTGCCAGCAGTCTGAGACTGGATGCCTCATTCTACGAGCAGTACTTC. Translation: CASSLRLDASFYEQYF.

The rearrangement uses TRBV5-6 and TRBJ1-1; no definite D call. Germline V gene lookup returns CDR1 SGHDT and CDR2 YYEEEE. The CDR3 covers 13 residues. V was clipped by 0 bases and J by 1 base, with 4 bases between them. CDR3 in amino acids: CASSLDRNTEAFF. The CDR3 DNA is TGTGCCAGCAGCTTGGACAGGAACACTGAAGCTTTCTTT.